The TCR beta chain under discussion was sequenced for a study of blood T cell repertoires in COVID-19. Study-wide context: Samples taken during acute and convalescent COVID-19 were collected in the United States, Italy and Spain.

Authors' methods: Amplification with reference gene primers provided the estimates of nucleated cell counts. Produced via immunoSEQ multiplex PCR; TCRdb's table is partial and in-frame only. Clone size and V and J calls were adopted from that table, with D and trimming inferred from the DNA. The data show over 600,000 clones, around 90% seen once. The CDR3 is 14 amino acids. V gave up 2 bases and J gave up 5 bases; unmatched junction bases: 5. The germline V gene has CDR1 ENHRY and CDR2 SYGVKD. The sequenced sample consisted of peripheral blood. The chain employs TRBV10-3 and TRBJ1-2; the match to TRBD1 covers 7 bases. This receptor was identified in a woman aged 18-29 years with acute or convalescent COVID-19. CDR3 in amino acids: CAISEQQGRYGYTF. The DNA of the CDR3 is TGTGCCATCAGTGAGCAACAGGGGCGGTATGGCTACACCTTC.